The sequence of this T cell receptor (beta chain) was determined in a study of CD8 T cells in ankylosing spondylitis. Study results and limitations: Reported data indicate significant enrichment of disease-linked clones within matched ankylosing spondylitis synovial fluid.

In this sample, this clonotype turned up many times. Its matching antigen is unknown. A single record per CDR3 protein comes from TCRdb applying MiXCR to the 5' RACE reads. This sample has tens of thousands of distinct CDR3 sequences, with 6% found just once. The CDR3 sequence is 16 residues long. Germline V gene data show CDR1 as SGHTA and CDR2 as FQGNSA. Between the trimmed V and J ends, which lost 3 bases and 6 bases, there was a span of 20 bases. The receptor comes from a male donor with ankylosing spondylitis or in good health (not recorded which). Sequencing was carried out using blood, either unsorted or a sorted T cell fraction (not recorded which). The chain couples TRBV7-2 to TRBJ1-1; D not resolved. The CDR3 region has the DNA TGTGCCAGCAGCTTGGATTCCGGCGGGCTCCGATCTGAAGCTTTCTTT. It specifies CASSLDSGGLRSEAFF.